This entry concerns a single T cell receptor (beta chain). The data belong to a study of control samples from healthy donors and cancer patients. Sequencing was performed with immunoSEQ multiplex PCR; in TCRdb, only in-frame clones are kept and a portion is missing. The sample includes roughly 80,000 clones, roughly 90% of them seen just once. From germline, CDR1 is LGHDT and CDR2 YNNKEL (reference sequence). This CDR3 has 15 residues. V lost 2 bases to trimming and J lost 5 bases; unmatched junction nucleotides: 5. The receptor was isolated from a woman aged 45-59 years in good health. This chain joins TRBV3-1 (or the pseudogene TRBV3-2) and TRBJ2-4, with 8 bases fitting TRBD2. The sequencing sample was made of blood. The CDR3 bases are TGTGCCAGCAGCCAAATGCCGGGGGGGGAAAACATTCAGTACTTC. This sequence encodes CASSQMPGGENIQYF.